One and the same sample provided the 4 T cell receptor beta chains below, sequenced in a study of T cells expressing NK-cell markers. Following a re-call of the 5' RACE reads, TCRdb has one entry per CDR3 protein and lacks DNA. The table for this sample gives some 150,000 distinct CDR3 sequences. Sequenced sample: blood T cells: a sorted CD56 or NKG2C T cell subset, CD4+ or CD8+ T cells, or bulk PBMC T cells (not recorded which). These receptors were obtained from a woman between 45 and 65 years old in good health.

The chain uses TRBV3-1 and TRBJ2-7; TCRdb calls TRBD2, which cannot be checked without DNA. Germline V CDR1 and CDR2: LGHDT, YNNKEL (reference sequence). The length of the CDR3 is 14 residues. This CDR3 reads CASSQRLAGGEQYF.

V and J are TRBV27 and TRBJ2-3; TCRdb returns TRBD2, unconfirmable since there is no DNA. The CDR3 is made up of 17 amino acids. Germline assignment: CDR1 MNHEY and CDR2 SMNVEV (reference sequence). The CDR3 loop is CASSPIAGGPGTDTQYF.

The V call is TRBV20-1, the J call TRBJ1-1. CDR3 size: 18 residues. From germline, CDR1 is DFQATT and CDR2 SNEGSKA (reference sequence). The CDR3 sequence: CSARVSRNRVNSPTEAFF.

V usage is TRBV20-1 and J usage is TRBJ2-2. From germline, CDR1 is DFQATT and CDR2 SNEGSKA (reference sequence). The CDR3 totals 15 residues. The CDR3 loop is CSARILAGRKGELFF.